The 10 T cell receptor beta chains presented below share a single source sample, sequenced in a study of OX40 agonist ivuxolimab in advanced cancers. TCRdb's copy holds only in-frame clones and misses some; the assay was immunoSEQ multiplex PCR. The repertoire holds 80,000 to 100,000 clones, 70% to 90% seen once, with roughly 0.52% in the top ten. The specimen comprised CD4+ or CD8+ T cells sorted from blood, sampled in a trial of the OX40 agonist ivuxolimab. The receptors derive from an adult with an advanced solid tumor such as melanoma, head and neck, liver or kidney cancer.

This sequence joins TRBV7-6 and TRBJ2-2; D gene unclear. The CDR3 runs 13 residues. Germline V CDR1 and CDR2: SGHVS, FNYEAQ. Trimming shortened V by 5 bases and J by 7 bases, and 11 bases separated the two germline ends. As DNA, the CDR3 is TGTGCCAGCAGCCCCCGGCCCCTCGGGGAGCTGTTTTTT. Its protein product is CASSPRPLGELFF.

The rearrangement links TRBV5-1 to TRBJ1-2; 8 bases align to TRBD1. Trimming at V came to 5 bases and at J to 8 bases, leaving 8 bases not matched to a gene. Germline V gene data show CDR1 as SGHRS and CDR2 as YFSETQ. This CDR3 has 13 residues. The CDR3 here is CASRMQGAEGYTF. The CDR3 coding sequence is TGCGCCAGCAGGATGCAGGGGGCGGAAGGCTACACCTTC.

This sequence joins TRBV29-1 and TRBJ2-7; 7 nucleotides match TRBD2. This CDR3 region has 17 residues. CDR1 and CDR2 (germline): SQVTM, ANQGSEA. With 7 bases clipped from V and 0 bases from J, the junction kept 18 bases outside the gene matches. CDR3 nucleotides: TGCAGCGCCTCAGGACTAGTGGGGGGAAAGAGCTCCTACGAGCAGTACTTC. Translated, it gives CSASGLVGGKSSYEQYF.

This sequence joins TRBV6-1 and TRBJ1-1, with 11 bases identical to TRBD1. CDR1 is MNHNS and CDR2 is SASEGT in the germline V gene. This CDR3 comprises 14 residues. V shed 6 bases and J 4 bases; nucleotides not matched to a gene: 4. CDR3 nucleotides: TGTGCCAGCAGGCAGGGACAGGGGGTCACTGAAGCTTTCTTT. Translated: CASRQGQGVTEAFF.

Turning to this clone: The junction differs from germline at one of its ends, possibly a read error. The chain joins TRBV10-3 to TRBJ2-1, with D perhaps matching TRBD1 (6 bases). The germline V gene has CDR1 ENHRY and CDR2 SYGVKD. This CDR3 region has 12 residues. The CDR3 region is CAISEEGTRNIF. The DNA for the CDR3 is TGTGCCATCAGTGAGGAGGGGACACGTAATATCTTC.

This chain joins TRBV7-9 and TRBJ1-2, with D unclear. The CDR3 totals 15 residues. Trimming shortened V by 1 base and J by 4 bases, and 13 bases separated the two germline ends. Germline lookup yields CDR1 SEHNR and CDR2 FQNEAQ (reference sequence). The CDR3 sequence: CASSLGASEVYGYTF. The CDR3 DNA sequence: TGTGCCAGCAGCTTAGGGGCATCAGAGGTCTATGGCTACACCTTC. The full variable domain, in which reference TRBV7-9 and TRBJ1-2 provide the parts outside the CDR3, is DTGVSQNPRHKITKRGQNVTFRCDPISEHNRLYWYRQTLGQGPEFLTYFQNEAQLEKSRLLSDRFSAERPKGSFSTLEIQRTEQGDSAMYLCASSLGASEVYGYTFGSGTRLTVV.

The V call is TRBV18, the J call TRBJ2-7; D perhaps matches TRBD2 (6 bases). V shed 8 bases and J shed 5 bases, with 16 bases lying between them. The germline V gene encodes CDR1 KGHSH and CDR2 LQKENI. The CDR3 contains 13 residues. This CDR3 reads CASGEGGSNEQYF. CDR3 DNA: TGTGCCAGCGGTGAGGGAGGTTCGAACGAGCAGTACTTC.

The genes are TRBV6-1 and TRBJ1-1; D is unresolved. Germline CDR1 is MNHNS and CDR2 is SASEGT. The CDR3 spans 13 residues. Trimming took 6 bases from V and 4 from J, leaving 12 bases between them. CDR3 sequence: CASSLEEGTEAFF. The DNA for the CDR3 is TGTGCCAGCAGCTTAGAGGAGGGCACTGAAGCTTTCTTT.

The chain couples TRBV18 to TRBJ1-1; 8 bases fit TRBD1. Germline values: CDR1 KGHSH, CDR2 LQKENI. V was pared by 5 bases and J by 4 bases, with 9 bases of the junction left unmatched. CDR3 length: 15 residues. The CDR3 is CASSYETGGVTEAFF. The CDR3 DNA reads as TGTGCCAGCTCATACGAAACAGGGGGGGTCACTGAAGCTTTCTTT.

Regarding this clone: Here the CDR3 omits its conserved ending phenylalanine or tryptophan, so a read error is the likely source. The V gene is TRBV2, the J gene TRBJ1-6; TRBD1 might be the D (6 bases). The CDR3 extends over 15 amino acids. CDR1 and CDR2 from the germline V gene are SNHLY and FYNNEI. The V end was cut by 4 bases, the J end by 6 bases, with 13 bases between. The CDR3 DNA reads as TGTGCCAGCAGTGTCTCTTGGGACATTAATTCACCCCTCCACCTT. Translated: CASSVSWDINSPLHL.